The 9 T cell receptor beta chains reported below all come from one sample, sequenced in a study of T cells in Graves' hyperthyroidism and ophthalmopathy. TCR beta CDR3 region amplification was performed from RNA transcripts. A first-round RT-PCR of the TCR CDR3 used the HTBI primer set. MiXCR was run by TCRdb on the multiplex PCR reads, yielding one entry per CDR3 protein. Among hundreds of thousands of distinct CDR3 sequences, around a sixth were seen once, and the ten largest hold 15% to 20%. The source material was blood. These receptors came from a woman between 50 and 59 years old with Graves' hyperthyroidism that later progressed to Graves' ophthalmopathy.

The V gene is TRBV6-5, the J gene TRBJ1-5; D gene unclear. Per germline, CDR1 MNHEY and CDR2 SVGAGI. The CDR3 has 15 residues. The V and J ends lost 0 bases and 0 bases respectively, with 6 bases between them. The chain's CDR3 is CASSYSGYSNQPQHF. Written as DNA, the CDR3 is TGTGCCAGCAGTTACTCAGGCTATAGCAATCAGCCCCAGCATTTT.

The chain uses TRBV30 and TRBJ2-1; tentatively, D is TRBD2 (6 bases). There are 13 residues in the CDR3. Trimming stripped 1 base from V and 7 bases from J, with 11 bases between. Germline values: CDR1 GTSNPN, CDR2 SVGIG (reference sequence). The CDR3 protein is CAWSGGVLNEQFF. CDR3 coding DNA: TGTGCCTGGAGTGGGGGGGTTTTGAATGAGCAGTTCTTC.

V gene TRBV11-1 combines with J gene TRBJ1-2; TRBD1 matches 7 bases. There are 16 residues in the CDR3. J was trimmed by 8 bases and V by 2 bases; bases with no gene match: 14. CDR1 is SGHAT and CDR2 is FQDESV in the germline V gene (reference sequence). For the CDR3, the DNA is TGTGCCAGCAGCTTAAGAGATTCTCGAGGGGGCGGAGGCTACACCTTC. The encoded protein is CASSLRDSRGGGGYTF.

In this sample, this clonotype turned up many times. This chain connects TRBV2 to TRBJ2-1, with 11 bases aligning to TRBD2. Germline V gene sequence: CDR1 SNHLY, CDR2 FYNNEI. V gave up 6 bases and J gave up 2 bases; unmatched junction bases: 3. CDR3 length: 15 residues. The CDR3 DNA reads TGTGCCAGCAGGTTAGCGGGGGGGCCCTACAATGAGCAGTTCTTC. Its translation: CASRLAGGPYNEQFF.

This rearrangement joins TRBV19 to TRBJ1-1, with TRBD1 as a possible D gene (6 bases). V was shortened by 6 bases and J by 3 bases, with 20 bases between the two germline ends. CDR1 is LNHDA, CDR2 SQIVND, per germline (reference sequence). This CDR3 comprises 16 residues. The CDR3 spells CASSKHNREGDTEAFF. The CDR3 region has the DNA TGTGCCAGTAGCAAACATAACAGGGAAGGGGACACTGAAGCTTTCTTT.

The genes are TRBV10-3 and TRBJ2-2; 10 bases match TRBD1. Per germline, CDR1 ENHRY and CDR2 SYGVKD. The ends lost 0 bases at V and 4 bases at J; junction bases unmatched: 5. CDR3 length: 17 residues. CDR3 sequence: CAISESETGGSTGELFF. In nucleotides, the CDR3 is TGTGCCATCAGTGAGTCCGAGACAGGGGGCTCCACCGGGGAGCTGTTTTTT.

The chain is built from TRBV7-9 and TRBJ2-5; 8 bases align to TRBD1. Per the germline V gene, CDR1 is SEHNR and CDR2 is FQNEAQ (reference sequence). V lost 8 bases and J lost 5; bases outside the gene matches: 7. The CDR3 covers 13 residues. In DNA, the CDR3 is TGTGCCAGCCGGGGACAGGCGGGGGAGACCCAGTACTTC. Its protein is CASRGQAGETQYF.

This clonotype appeared many times. The chain combines TRBV30 with TRBJ2-1; TRBD2 matches at 9 bases. V lost 7 bases, J lost 2 bases, and 3 bases stayed unmatched. From germline, CDR1 is GTSNPN and CDR2 SVGIG (reference sequence). This CDR3 contains 13 residues. CDR3 protein: CASTSGPYNEQFF. DNA of the CDR3: TGTGCCTCGACTAGCGGCCCCTACAATGAGCAGTTCTTC.

The J gene is TRBJ2-1, the V gene TRBV7-2; 10 bases line up with TRBD2. Germline V gene data show CDR1 as SGHTA and CDR2 as FQGNSA. The J segment lost 8 bases and the V segment lost 10 bases, leaving 14 bases of the junction unmatched. This CDR3 has 15 residues. DNA for the CDR3: TGTGCCACGCAGCTTATTAGCGGGAGGATAGATGAGCAGTTCTTC. Amino acid sequence: CATQLISGRIDEQFF.